The 8 T cell receptor beta chains in this list originate from one sample, sequenced in a study of T-cell reconstitution after alpha-beta-depleted transplantation in children. Construction of the TCRbeta library involved unique molecular identifiers. MiXCR, run by TCRdb on the PCR reads, gives a single entry per CDR3 protein. Of hundreds of thousands of distinct CDR3 sequences in the sample, about an eighth were seen once. The sequencing used PBMCs, collected before TCRalphabeta/CD19-depleted stem cell transplant. The receptors derive from a girl aged 2-10 years with congenital amegakaryocytic thrombocytopenia, due to receive a stem cell transplant.

This clonotype turned up a few times. This chain uses TRBV5-1 with TRBJ2-1, with D maybe TRBD1 (6 bases). Germline loops: CDR1 SGHRS, CDR2 YFSETQ. With 0 bases removed from V and 3 bases from J, the gap between germline ends came to 13 bases. CDR3 size: 16 residues. DNA of the CDR3: TGCGCCAGCAGCTTGGGGCAGGGGTTCGACTACAATGAGCAGTTCTTC. Translating gives CASSLGQGFDYNEQFF.

The gene calls are TRBV5-1 and TRBJ2-7, with 8 nucleotides matching TRBD1. Germline V gives CDR1 SGHRS, CDR2 YFSETQ. The CDR3 totals 14 residues. V was clipped by 3 bases and J by 4 bases; unmatched bases: 6. The CDR3 nucleotides read TGCGCCAGCAGCTCGGACAGGGAGGTATACGAGCAGTACTTC. Protein: CASSSDREVYEQYF.

This clonotype was found a few times. The chain links TRBV12-3 or TRBV12-4 to TRBJ1-5, with D unresolved. The V end was cut by 4 bases, the J end by 7 bases, with 11 bases between. The CDR3 totals 13 residues. CDR3 sequence reads: CASSSEGWQPQHF. The CDR3 nucleotides are TGTGCCAGCAGTTCCGAGGGTTGGCAGCCCCAGCATTTT.

V is TRBV3-1 and J is TRBJ1-2; D is unresolved. The CDR3 runs 17 residues. Germline V gene sequence: CDR1 LGHDT, CDR2 YNNKEL (reference sequence). V was clipped by 4 bases and J by 0 bases, with 18 bases between them. The CDR3 DNA reads TGTGCCAGCAGCCTCCAGGACTATCGGATTGCTAACTATGGCTACACCTTC. It is translated as CASSLQDYRIANYGYTF.

This clonotype has ten or more counts. This chain uses TRBV12-3 or TRBV12-4 with TRBJ2-1; TRBD2 aligns across 8 bases. This CDR3 is built from 17 residues. V gave up 3 bases and J gave up 3 bases; unmatched junction bases: 10. In DNA, the CDR3 is TGTGCCAGCAGTTTGAGTAGGGTCGGGAGGGGCTACAATGAGCAGTTCTTC. Encoded protein: CASSLSRVGRGYNEQFF.

This clonotype was detected ten times or more. CDR3 bases: TGTGCCAGCGGACGACAGGTCGTTCTGGATACGCAGTATTTT. Protein: CASGRQVVLDTQYF. The chain joins TRBV12-3 or TRBV12-4 to TRBJ2-3; TRBD1 might be the D (6 bases). The CDR3 totals 14 residues. Trimming removed 8 bases from V and 6 bases from J, with 18 bases in between.

This clonotype has at least ten counts. The V gene is TRBV20-1, the J gene TRBJ2-1; 9 bases match TRBD1. Germline V gene lookup returns CDR1 DFQATT and CDR2 SNEGSKA (reference sequence). After removal of 7 bases from V and 5 bases from J, the junction contained 6 bases not matched to a gene. The CDR3 sequence is 13 residues long. The CDR3 DNA sequence: TGCAGTGTAAACAGGGGGCTAAACAATGAGCAGTTCTTC. Translated, it gives CSVNRGLNNEQFF.

Written as DNA, the CDR3 is TGTGCCAGCAGCTCCAACCTAGCGGACAATGAGCAGTTCTTC. Its translation is CASSSNLADNEQFF. The genes are TRBV12-3 or TRBV12-4 and TRBJ2-1; TRBD2 agrees at 7 bases. The CDR3 is 14 residues long. V lost 6 bases, J lost 5 bases, and 7 bases stayed unmatched.